The 23 T cell receptor beta chains presented below share a single source sample, sequenced in a study of cytomegalovirus exposure and HLA in healthy donors. Method: immunoSEQ multiplex PCR; TCRdb's copy keeps in-frame clones and lacks some. There are 200,000 to 300,000 clones in the sample; about 92% occur only once, and approximately 3% lies in the top ten. The sequenced sample was PBMCs. The receptors derive from a woman aged 30 to 39 in good health and CMV-seronegative.

This clone came up once. The chain combines TRBV2 with TRBJ1-2; D is uncertain. Germline values: CDR1 SNHLY, CDR2 FYNNEI. The CDR3 spans 14 residues. V was pared by 7 bases and J by 8 bases, with 20 bases between. CDR3 region: CASTGEGRPRGYTF. The CDR3 DNA follows: TGTGCCAGCACCGGAGAGGGCAGACCGCGCGGCTACACCTTC.

The V and J genes are TRBV4-3 and TRBJ2-3; D uncertain. The V gene's germline CDR1 is LGHNA and CDR2 YSLEER. Trimming left V 1 base short and J 6 bases short, with 11 bases between. The CDR3 runs to 14 residues. CDR3 residues: CASSQAAPRDTQYF. The CDR3 DNA is TGCGCCAGCAGCCAAGCGGCTCCCCGGGATACGCAGTATTTT.

The CDR3 loop reads CASSLAGTGGSGNTIYF. The CDR3 DNA sequence: TGCGCCAGCAGCTTGGCGGGTACAGGAGGCTCTGGAAACACCATATATTTT. This chain connects TRBV5-1 to TRBJ1-3; a weak D match, TRBD1 (5 bases). The CDR3 covers 17 residues. With 0 bases removed from V and 0 bases from J, the gap between germline ends came to 13 bases. Per germline, CDR1 SGHRS and CDR2 YFSETQ.

This clone is a singleton in its sample. The rearrangement joins TRBV19 to TRBJ1-3; D is perhaps TRBD1 (6 bases). The CDR3 totals 17 residues. From germline, CDR1 is LNHDA and CDR2 SQIVND (reference sequence). The V and J ends lost 7 bases and 0 bases respectively, with 19 bases between them. CDR3 in amino acids: CASIRGKGTNSGNTIYF. CDR3 sequence (DNA): TGTGCCAGTATACGGGGGAAAGGGACAAACTCTGGAAACACCATATATTTT.

The genes are TRBV28 and TRBJ2-3; TRBD2 aligns across 14 bases. The CDR3 spans 22 residues. With 0 bases clipped from V and 6 bases from J, the junction kept 20 bases outside the gene matches. Per the germline V gene, CDR1 is MDHEN and CDR2 is SYDVKM. The CDR3 reads CASSLWTGDAGTSGRSKDTQYF. The CDR3 coding sequence is TGTGCCAGCAGTTTATGGACAGGGGACGCCGGGACTAGCGGGAGAAGTAAGGATACGCAGTATTTT.

The chain combines TRBV11-3 with TRBJ2-3, with D perhaps matching TRBD1 or TRBD2 (5 bases each). There are 14 residues in the CDR3. The germline gives CDR1 SGHNT, CDR2 YENEEA. V lost 5 bases to trimming and J lost 2 bases, with 11 bases between them. The CDR3 loop is CASSPGPNTDTQYF. The CDR3 DNA sequence: TGTGCCAGCAGCCCGGGACCCAACACAGATACGCAGTATTTT.

The rearrangement joins TRBV5-1 to TRBJ1-4; unclear D gene. The CDR3 runs 16 residues. V lost 2 bases, J lost 4 bases, and 15 bases lay in between. The germline gives CDR1 SGHRS, CDR2 YFSETQ. CDR3 protein: CASSLGAQTSNEKLFF. The DNA for the CDR3 is TGCGCCAGCAGCTTAGGAGCGCAGACGAGTAATGAAAAACTGTTTTTT.

This clone came up once. The chain links TRBV27 to TRBJ2-7; TRBD1 might be the D (6 bases). There are 13 residues in the CDR3. Germline CDR1 MNHEY, CDR2 SMNVEV (reference sequence). The V and J ends lost 3 bases and 4 bases respectively, with 10 bases between them. The CDR3: CASSLYRAYEQYF. CDR3 bases: TGTGCCAGCAGTTTGTACAGGGCATACGAGCAGTACTTC.

The chain recombines TRBV10-1 with TRBJ1-1; D possibly corresponds to TRBD1 (5 bases). The ends were cut back, 1 base at V and 6 bases at J, with 9 bases in the middle. Per germline, CDR1 WNHNN and CDR2 SYGVQD (reference sequence). The CDR3 has 13 amino acids. The CDR3 sequence: CASSECSGPEAFF. CDR3 bases: TGCGCCAGCAGTGAGTGTTCAGGGCCTGAAGCTTTCTTT.

J is TRBJ2-2 and V is TRBV5-6; TRBD1 aligns across 8 bases. This CDR3 has 15 amino acids. The germline CDR1 and CDR2 sequences are SGHDT and YYEEEE. Unmatched junction bases numbered 3, after V lost 1 base and J lost 4 bases. DNA of the CDR3: TGTGCCAGCAGCTTGCAGACAGGGGTCACCGGGGAGCTGTTTTTT. It translates to CASSLQTGVTGELFF.

V is TRBV27 and J is TRBJ2-3; D is unresolved. Trimming shortened V by 1 base and J by 1 base, and 3 bases separated the two germline ends. Germline CDR1 MNHEY, CDR2 SMNVEV (reference sequence). This CDR3 region has 13 residues. The CDR3 loop is CASSLYRTDTQYF. CDR3 in DNA: TGTGCCAGCAGTTTATACCGCACAGATACGCAGTATTTT.

This clone was recorded once. The V gene is TRBV7-6, the J gene TRBJ1-2; D remains unclear. CDR1 is SGHVS, CDR2 FNYEAQ, per germline. This CDR3 has 14 amino acids. Trimming shortened V by 1 base and J by 2 bases, and 8 bases separated the two germline ends. CDR3 sequence: CASSLEGVNYGYTF. The CDR3 DNA reads as TGTGCCAGCAGCTTAGAAGGCGTAAACTATGGCTACACCTTC. The full variable domain, with the rest looked up from reference TRBV7-6 and TRBJ1-2, is GAGVSQSPRYKVTKRGQDVALRCDPISGHVSLYWYRQALGQGPEFLTYFNYEAQQDKSGLPNDRFSAERPEGSISTLTIQRTEQRDSAMYRCASSLEGVNYGYTFGSGTRLTVV.

Notes on this clone: A much more abundant neighbour one base away suggests this may be a read error. This CDR3 reads CASSPGLDSYEQYF. The CDR3 region has the DNA TGTGCCAGCAGCCCGGGACTAGATTCCTACGAGCAGTACTTC. The chain carries TRBV7-6 and TRBJ2-7; 8 nucleotides align to TRBD2. Germline V gene sequence: CDR1 SGHVS, CDR2 FNYEAQ. Germline trimming cut 5 bases from V and 1 base from J; bases unmatched to any gene: 4. This CDR3 has 14 residues.

The chain employs TRBV11-2 and TRBJ2-7; 8 nucleotides match TRBD1. CDR1 and CDR2 from the germline V gene are SGHAT and FQNNGV. V lost 7 bases to trimming and J lost 3 bases; unmatched junction nucleotides: 14. The CDR3 has 16 residues. The CDR3 DNA reads TGTGCCAGCACCCTAACACGGACAGGGTTTGGCTACGAGCAGTACTTC. Its translation: CASTLTRTGFGYEQYF.

This chain uses TRBV11-2 with TRBJ2-7; D is ambiguous. The V and J ends lost 1 base and 4 bases respectively, with 8 bases between them. Per germline, CDR1 SGHAT and CDR2 FQNNGV. This CDR3 comprises 13 residues. CDR3 sequence (DNA): TGTGCCAGCAGCTTAGCACCGGCGTACGAGCAGTACTTC. This translates into CASSLAPAYEQYF.

This clone was seen only once. CDR3: CASSLSKFTGATSGTYNEQFF. In DNA, the CDR3 is TGTGCCAGCAGTTTATCGAAATTCACAGGGGCAACTAGCGGGACCTACAATGAGCAGTTCTTC. The V call is TRBV28, the J call TRBJ2-1; the match to TRBD2 covers 10 bases. This CDR3 is built from 21 residues. Germline V gives CDR1 MDHEN, CDR2 SYDVKM. Trimming took 1 base from V and 2 from J; bases not matched to a gene: 17.

This chain uses TRBV4-1 with TRBJ2-3, with 10 nucleotides matching TRBD2. The CDR3 consists of 17 residues. Trimming at V came to 0 bases and at J to 3 bases, leaving 6 bases not matched to a gene. CDR1 and CDR2 from the germline V gene are MGHRA and YSYEKL. CDR3 loop: CASSQDPSGRGTDTQYF. The CDR3 nucleotides are TGCGCCAGCAGCCAAGATCCTAGCGGGAGAGGTACAGATACGCAGTATTTT.

This rearrangement joins TRBV27 to TRBJ2-7, with 10 bases matching TRBD1. CDR1 MNHEY and CDR2 SMNVEV come from the germline V gene (reference sequence). Unmatched junction bases numbered 19, after V lost 8 bases and J lost 3 bases. This CDR3 is 18 amino acids long. Written as DNA, the CDR3 is TGTGCCAGCCGAGGGGGGGGACAGGGGTCTGCGATTTACTACGAGCAGTACTTC. This translates into CASRGGGQGSAIYYEQYF.

The CDR3 DNA reads TGCGCCAGCAGCCTCCCGACGGGGGGTCTCAACGAGCAGTACTTC. It yields the protein CASSLPTGGLNEQYF. The chain joins TRBV4-1 to TRBJ2-7; TRBD2 matches at 7 bases. The germline V gene encodes CDR1 MGHRA and CDR2 YSYEKL. This CDR3 contains 15 residues. Unmatched junction bases numbered 11, after V lost 4 bases and J lost 5 bases.

The rearrangement joins TRBV7-8 to TRBJ1-2; 9 bases are a match to TRBD1. The CDR3 runs 14 residues. Germline V lookup: CDR1 SGHVS, CDR2 FQNEAQ. Germline trimming cut 2 bases from V and 5 bases from J; bases unmatched to any gene: 3. This chain's CDR3 is CASSLRDREYGYTF. The CDR3 nucleotides read TGTGCCAGCAGCTTACGGGACAGGGAATATGGCTACACCTTC.

CDR3 amino acids: CASSLFAGTASSYEQYF. The CDR3 DNA follows: TGTGCCAGCAGTTTATTCGCCGGGACAGCGAGCTCCTACGAGCAGTACTTC. The chain uses TRBV27 and TRBJ2-7; the match to TRBD1 covers 7 bases. The CDR3 contains 17 residues. The germline CDR1 and CDR2 sequences are MNHEY and SMNVEV (reference sequence). With V trimmed by 1 base and J by 0 bases, 9 bases remained unmatched.

The genes are TRBV11-2 and TRBJ2-7; D possibly matches TRBD1 or TRBD2 (5 bases each). The V gene lost 0 bases and the J gene lost 3 bases, with 18 bases spanning the gap. Germline CDR1 reads SGHAT; CDR2 reads FQNNGV. The CDR3 runs to 17 residues. The CDR3 DNA reads as TGTGCCAGCAGCTTAGATCTTGGGACGTGGCCGGGCTACGAGCAGTACTTC. It translates to CASSLDLGTWPGYEQYF.

This chain connects TRBV28 to TRBJ2-1; TRBD2 aligns across 11 bases. The V gene end was trimmed by 1 base and the J gene end by 12 bases; junction bases not matched to a gene: 17. Germline CDR1 is MDHEN and CDR2 is SYDVKM. The CDR3 contains 18 residues. The CDR3 nucleotides read TGTGCCAGCAGTTTATCACTTCGGCTAGCGGGAGGAGGGATAGGGCAGTTCTTC. Translating gives CASSLSLRLAGGGIGQFF.